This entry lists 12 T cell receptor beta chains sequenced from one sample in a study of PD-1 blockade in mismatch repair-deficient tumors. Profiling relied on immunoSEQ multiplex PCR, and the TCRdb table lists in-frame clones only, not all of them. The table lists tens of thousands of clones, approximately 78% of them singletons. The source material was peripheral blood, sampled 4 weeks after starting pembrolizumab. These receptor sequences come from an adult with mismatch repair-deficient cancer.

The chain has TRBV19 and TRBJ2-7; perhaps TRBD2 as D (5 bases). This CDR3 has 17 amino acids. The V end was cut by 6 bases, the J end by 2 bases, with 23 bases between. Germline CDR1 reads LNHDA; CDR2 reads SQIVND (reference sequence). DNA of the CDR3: TGTGCCAGTAGCCCCGGAAGCGAGGGATGGGATCCCTACGAGCAGTACTTC. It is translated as CASSPGSEGWDPYEQYF.

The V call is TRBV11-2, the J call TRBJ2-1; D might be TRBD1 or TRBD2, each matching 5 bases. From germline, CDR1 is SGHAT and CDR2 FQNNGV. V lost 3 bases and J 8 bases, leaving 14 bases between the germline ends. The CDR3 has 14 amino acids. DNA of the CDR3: TGTGCCAGCAGCTTGGGGGTTTCATCGGATGAGCAGTTCTTC. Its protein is CASSLGVSSDEQFF.

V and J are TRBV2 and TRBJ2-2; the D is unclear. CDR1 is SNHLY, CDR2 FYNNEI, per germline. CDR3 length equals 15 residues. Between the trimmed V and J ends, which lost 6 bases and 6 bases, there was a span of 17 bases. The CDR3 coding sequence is TGTGCCAGCAGAGCCAGGTGGCAGAAGGCCGGGGAGCTGTTTTTT. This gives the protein CASRARWQKAGELFF.

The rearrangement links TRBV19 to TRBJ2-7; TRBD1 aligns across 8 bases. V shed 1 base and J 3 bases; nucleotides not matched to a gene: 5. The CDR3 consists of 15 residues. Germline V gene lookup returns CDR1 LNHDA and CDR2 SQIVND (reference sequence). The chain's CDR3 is CASSIGQGAFYEQYF. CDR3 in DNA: TGTGCCAGTAGTATAGGCCAGGGGGCGTTCTACGAGCAGTACTTC. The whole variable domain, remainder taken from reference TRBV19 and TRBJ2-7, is DGGITQSPKYLFRKEGQNVTLSCEQNLNHDAMYWYRQDPGQGLRLIYYSQIVNDFQKGDIAEGYSVSREKKESFPLTVTSAQKNPTAFYLCASSIGQGAFYEQYFGPGTRLTVT.

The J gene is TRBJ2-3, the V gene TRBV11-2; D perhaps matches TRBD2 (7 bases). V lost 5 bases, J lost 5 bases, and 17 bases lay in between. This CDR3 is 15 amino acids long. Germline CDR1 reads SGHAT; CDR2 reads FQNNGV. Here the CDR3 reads CASSQGGRALDTQYF. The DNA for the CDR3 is TGTGCCAGCAGCCAAGGGGGGAGGGCCTTAGATACGCAGTATTTT.

CDR3 protein: CAISPAAGNQPQHF. CDR3 DNA sequence: TGTGCCATCAGTCCCGCGGCAGGGAATCAGCCCCAGCATTTT. This rearrangement joins TRBV10-3 to TRBJ1-5; D is possibly TRBD1 (5 bases). The germline gives CDR1 ENHRY, CDR2 SYGVKD. The CDR3 has 14 residues. Trimming left V 5 bases short and J 4 bases short, with 12 bases between.

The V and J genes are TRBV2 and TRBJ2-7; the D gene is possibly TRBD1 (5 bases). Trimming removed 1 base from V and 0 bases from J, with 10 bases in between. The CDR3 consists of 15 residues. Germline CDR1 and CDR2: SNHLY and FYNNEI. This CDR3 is CASSEGQPYSYEQYF. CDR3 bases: TGTGCCAGCAGTGAAGGACAGCCTTACTCCTACGAGCAGTACTTC.

The CDR3 loop is CASSIPSGRGSYNEQFF. CDR3 bases: TGTGCCAGTAGTATACCTAGCGGGAGAGGTAGTTACAATGAGCAGTTCTTC. The chain recombines TRBV19 with TRBJ2-1; TRBD2 matches 10 bases. This CDR3 has 17 amino acids. Germline values: CDR1 LNHDA, CDR2 SQIVND (reference sequence). V dropped 2 bases and J dropped 4; count of bases not matched to a gene: 8.

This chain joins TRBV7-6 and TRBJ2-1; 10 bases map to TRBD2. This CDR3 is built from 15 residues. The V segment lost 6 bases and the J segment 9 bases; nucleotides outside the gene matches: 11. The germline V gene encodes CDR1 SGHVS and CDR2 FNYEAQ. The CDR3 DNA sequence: TGTGCCAGCAGTTCCTCTAGCGGGAGTTCCGGTGAGCAGTTCTTC. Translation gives CASSSSSGSSGEQFF.

The CDR3 is CASKYSRGNTEAFF. The CDR3 bases are TGTGCCAGCAAATACTCGCGGGGGAACACTGAAGCTTTCTTT. V is TRBV6-5 and J is TRBJ1-1; no definite D call. This CDR3 is 14 amino acids long. V lost 7 bases and J lost 1, with 13 bases in between. Germline V CDR1 and CDR2: MNHEY, SVGAGI.

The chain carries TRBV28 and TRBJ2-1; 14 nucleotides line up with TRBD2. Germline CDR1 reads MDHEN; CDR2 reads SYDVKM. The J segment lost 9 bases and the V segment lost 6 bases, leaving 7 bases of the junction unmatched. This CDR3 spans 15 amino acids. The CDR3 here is CASRLGTSGRGEQFF. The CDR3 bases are TGTGCCAGCAGACTCGGGACTAGCGGGAGAGGTGAGCAGTTCTTC.

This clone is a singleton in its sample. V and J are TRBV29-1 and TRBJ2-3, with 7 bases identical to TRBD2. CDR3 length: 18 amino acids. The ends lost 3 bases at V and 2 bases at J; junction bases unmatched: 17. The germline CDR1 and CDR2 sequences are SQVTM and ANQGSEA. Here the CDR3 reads CSVERGFRGGSLTDTQYF. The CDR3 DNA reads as TGCAGCGTTGAGCGGGGGTTTCGTGGAGGGAGTCTCACAGATACGCAGTATTTT.